Listed below are T cell receptor beta chains from one sample, sequenced in a study of blood T cell repertoires in COVID-19. The table came from immunoSEQ multiplex PCR; TCRdb's copy has only in-frame clones and leaves some out. The data hold roughly 70,000 clones, with about 80% observed a single time. The sample taken for sequencing was peripheral blood. The receptors come from a human donor in a cohort sampled during active COVID-19. Each CDR3 is given with its conserved first and last residue. The D gene is left open where the match is weak. Clone size is not always given. Where it is, it says once, few, many or a class for expanded clones.

CDR3aa,CDR3nt,d_gene,abundance,j_gene,v_gene
CASSRQGSADTQYF,TGTGCCAGTAGTCGACAGGGTTCAGCAGATACGCAGTATTTT,TRBD1,-,TRBJ2-3,TRBV19
CASSLFQAGTYEQYF,TGTGCCAGCAGTTTGTTCCAAGCGGGGACCTACGAGCAGTACTTC,TRBD2,-,TRBJ2-7,TRBV28
CASGLTNEKLFF,TGTGCCAGTGGACTCACTAATGAAAAACTGTTTTTT,-,-,TRBJ1-4,TRBV10-3
CASGTDNTEAFF,TGTGCCAGCGGGACAGACAACACTGAAGCTTTCTTT,TRBD1,-,TRBJ1-1,TRBV11-3
CALRGADTEAFF,TGTGCCTTGCGGGGGGCGGACACTGAAGCTTTCTTT,-,-,TRBJ1-1,TRBV19
CASSLAWGGLDEKLFF,TGTGCCAGCAGCTTAGCGTGGGGGGGGCTGGATGAAAAACTGTTTTTT,-,-,TRBJ1-4,TRBV7-8
CASSQTGLAGGGYEQYF,TGTGCCAGCAGCCAAACGGGACTAGCGGGAGGAGGATACGAGCAGTACTTC,TRBD2,many,TRBJ2-7,TRBV3-1/TRBV3-2
CASSDTAGGTQYF,TGCGCCAGCAGTGACACGGCGGGAGGGACCCAGTACTTC,TRBD2,-,TRBJ2-5,TRBV10-2
CASSYPGVGQPQHF,TGTGCCAGCAGCTACCCAGGGGTGGGCCAGCCCCAGCATTTT,-,few,TRBJ1-5,TRBV7-9
CASSLGRVTTGELFF,TGTGCCAGCAGCTTAGGGAGGGTGACCACCGGGGAGCTGTTTTTT,-,-,TRBJ2-2,TRBV7-2
CASSLSGQISPNYGYTF,TGTGCCAGCAGCTTATCGGGACAGATCTCCCCAAACTATGGCTACACCTTC,-,-,TRBJ1-2,TRBV12-1
CASSAGGHEKLFF,TGTGCCAGCAGTGCCGGGGGGCATGAAAAACTGTTTTTT,-,once,TRBJ1-4,TRBV12-3/TRBV12-4
CASSLLRGNTGELFF,TGTGCCAGCAGCTTATTGCGGGGGAACACCGGGGAGCTGTTTTTT,-,once,TRBJ2-2,TRBV7-2
CASSQITSGLWVDTQYF,TGTGCCAGCAGCCAGATAACTAGCGGGTTGTGGGTTGATACGCAGTATTTT,TRBD2,-,TRBJ2-3,TRBV7-9
CASSQSRTGTTEAFF,TGCGCCAGCAGTCAATCCCGGACAGGGACCACTGAAGCTTTCTTT,TRBD1,-,TRBJ1-1,TRBV23-1
CASSRSLRNTEAFF,TGCGCCAGCAGTCGGTCTCTTCGGAACACTGAAGCTTTCTTT,-,-,TRBJ1-1,TRBV10-1
CSALLIGDEQYF,TGCAGCGCCCTCTTAATCGGGGACGAGCAGTACTTC,-,once,TRBJ2-7,TRBV29-1
CASTPRGGGGNTIYF,TGTGCCAGTACCCCCCGGGGCGGGGGTGGAAACACCATATATTTT,-,few,TRBJ1-3,TRBV19
CASSQRGGALNTEAFF,TGTGCCAGCAGCCAACGAGGGGGGGCCTTGAACACTGAAGCTTTCTTT,-,-,TRBJ1-1,TRBV5-4
CASSPESEQYF,TGTGCCAGCTCACCAGAGAGCGAGCAGTACTTC,-,few,TRBJ2-7,TRBV18
CASSPRGGGTGELFF,TGCGCCAGCAGCCCTAGGGGAGGTGGCACCGGGGAGCTGTTTTTT,-,-,TRBJ2-2,TRBV4-1
CASSLGTSGRGDTQYF,TGTGCCAGCTCACTCGGGACTAGCGGTAGAGGAGATACGCAGTATTTT,TRBD2,-,TRBJ2-3,TRBV18
CASSQDMAYADTQYF,TGTGCCAGCAGCCAAGATATGGCTTATGCAGATACGCAGTATTTT,-,-,TRBJ2-3,TRBV4-2
CASTLRAGDGTDTQYF,TGCGCCAGCACCCTTAGGGCGGGAGACGGCACAGATACGCAGTATTTT,TRBD2,-,TRBJ2-3,TRBV5-1
CASSLLTQGNYGYTF,TGTGCCAGCAGTTTATTAACACAGGGTAACTATGGCTACACCTTC,-,few,TRBJ1-2,TRBV28